This T cell receptor (beta chain) originates from a study of T cell responses to AZD1222 COVID-19 vaccine. Study-wide results and limits: Baseline testing showed seropositivity in only six or seven AZD1222 recipients. The repertoires were collected only after the peak T cell response.

Measured with immunoSEQ multiplex PCR; TCRdb has only the in-frame clones, and not every one. The sample has roughly 85,000 clones; 90% are singletons. Analyses pooled second doses at about 4 or about 12 weeks. The V segment lost 6 bases and the J segment 10 bases; nucleotides outside the gene matches: 9. This CDR3 contains 14 residues. Germline-derived CDR1 and CDR2 are MNHEY and SVGAGI. As regards this clone: Its specificity is unknown.

The TCR comes from an adult who received the AZD1222 COVID-19 vaccine. Sequencing was performed on peripheral blood, taken 28 days after the second AZD1222 dose. This chain joins TRBV6-5 and TRBJ1-6, with TRBD1 matching over 7 bases. CDR3 sequence: CASRTGGTASPLHF. The DNA for the CDR3 is TGTGCCAGCAGGACCGGGGGGACAGCCTCACCCCTCCACTTT.